These 16 T cell receptor beta chains were all obtained from the same sample, sequenced in a study of CD8 T cells in ankylosing spondylitis. TCRdb re-called the 5' RACE reads with MiXCR, one entry per CDR3 protein. In the table there are around 300,000 distinct CDR3 sequences, roughly 20% of which are singletons. Material: blood, either unsorted or a sorted T cell fraction (not recorded which). Receptors originate from a female donor with ankylosing spondylitis or in good health (not recorded which).

This clonotype was counted many times. The chain links TRBV29-1 to TRBJ2-5, with 8 bases matching TRBD1. The CDR3 sequence is 13 residues long. Germline CDR1 reads SQVTM; CDR2 reads ANQGSEA. J gave up 4 bases and V 8 bases, and 9 bases lay outside the gene matches. As DNA, the CDR3 is TGCAGCACCGAACGAGACAGGGGAGAGACCCAGTACTTC. Protein product: CSTERDRGETQYF. Based on the CDR3 plus reference TRBV29-1 and TRBJ2-5, the full variable domain is SAVISQKPSRDICQRGTSLTIQCQVDSQVTMMFWYRQQPGQSLTLIATANQGSEATYESGFVIDKFPISRPNLTFSTLTVSNMSPEDSSIYLCSTERDRGETQYFGPGTRLLVL.

This clonotype was found a few times. The rearrangement joins TRBV7-2 to TRBJ2-1; maybe TRBD2 (5 bases). The CDR3 sequence is 15 residues long. Per the germline V gene, CDR1 is SGHTA and CDR2 is FQGNSA. The germline V and J ends were trimmed by 6 bases and 2 bases, with 14 bases remaining between them. CDR3 DNA sequence: TGTGCCAGCAGGGATGGGAGAAGGCCCTACAATGAGCAGTTCTTC. Its protein is CASRDGRRPYNEQFF.

This clonotype has only a few counts. The rearrangement links TRBV29-1 to TRBJ2-7; TRBD1 aligns across 9 bases. Per germline, CDR1 SQVTM and CDR2 ANQGSEA. With 2 bases clipped from V and 4 bases from J, the junction kept 15 bases outside the gene matches. This CDR3 has 17 amino acids. The CDR3 reads CSVEPNRGRLTGYEQYF. CDR3 DNA sequence: TGCAGCGTTGAACCCAACAGGGGGCGATTAACTGGATACGAGCAGTACTTC.

In this sample, this clonotype turned up a few times. This chain links TRBV6-1 with TRBJ1-2; a weak D match, TRBD1 (5 bases). The germline V gene has CDR1 MNHNS and CDR2 SASEGT. The CDR3 spans 15 residues. Trimming pared 7 bases from V and 8 bases from J, leaving 23 bases between. DNA for the CDR3: TGTGCCAGCACACAAGACAGAGACCTCGTATGGGGCTACACCTTC. This gives the protein CASTQDRDLVWGYTF.

The rearrangement uses TRBV2 and TRBJ2-7; TRBD2 might be the D (5 bases). This CDR3 has 14 amino acids. Trimming removed 8 bases at V and 1 base at J, with 15 bases between. CDR1 is SNHLY, CDR2 FYNNEI, per germline. CDR3 coding DNA: TGTGCCAGCCGGGCGGGTTCCGGGTCCTACGAGCAGTACTTC. This codes for CASRAGSGSYEQYF.

V is TRBV6-1 and J is TRBJ2-5, with D perhaps TRBD2 (6 bases). Per the germline V gene, CDR1 is MNHNS and CDR2 is SASEGT. V was shortened by 5 bases and J by 0 bases, with 7 bases between the two germline ends. There are 13 residues in the CDR3. CDR3 protein: CASSRGNQETQYF. The CDR3, as DNA: TGTGCCAGCAGTCGCGGGAACCAAGAGACCCAGTACTTC.

The rearrangement uses TRBV20-1 and TRBJ2-3; 10 bases align to TRBD2. The V gene end was trimmed by 3 bases and the J gene end by 5 bases; junction bases not matched to a gene: 2. The CDR3 is made up of 13 amino acids. Germline CDR1 and CDR2: DFQATT and SNEGSKA (reference sequence). The CDR3 sequence: CSASLAGGDTQYF. DNA for the CDR3: TGCAGTGCTAGCTTAGCGGGAGGAGATACGCAGTATTTT.

This chain connects TRBV15 to TRBJ2-1; D is unresolved. V dropped 0 bases and J dropped 1 base, with 7 bases sitting between them. CDR3 length equals 15 residues. The germline CDR1 and CDR2 sequences are LNHNV and YYDKDF (reference sequence). The CDR3 region is CATSRDGPSYNEQFF. CDR3 in DNA: TGTGCCACCAGCAGAGATGGGCCGTCCTACAATGAGCAGTTCTTC.

CDR3 bases: TGCGCCAGCAGCTTGGACCTAGCGAACACCGGGGAGCTGTTTTTT. The encoded protein is CASSLDLANTGELFF. This sequence joins TRBV5-1 and TRBJ2-2; D remains ambiguous. The germline CDR1 and CDR2 sequences are SGHRS and YFSETQ. The CDR3 has 15 residues. V lost 0 bases to trimming and J lost 0 bases, with 6 bases between them.

The V call is TRBV20-1, the J call TRBJ2-3; 9 bases fit TRBD2. Germline V gene lookup returns CDR1 DFQATT and CDR2 SNEGSKA (reference sequence). The CDR3 totals 13 residues. J gave up 5 bases and V 6 bases, and 6 bases lay outside the gene matches. The CDR3 here is CSAQREALDTQYF. The CDR3 DNA follows: TGCAGTGCCCAGCGGGAGGCCCTAGATACGCAGTATTTT.

J is TRBJ1-2 and V is TRBV11-2; TRBD1 might be the D (6 bases). Germline loops: CDR1 SGHAT, CDR2 FQNNGV. The V and J ends lost 5 bases and 5 bases respectively, with 33 bases between them. The CDR3 extends over 20 amino acids. CDR3 residues: CASSPFLPRQALGLIYGYTF. CDR3 bases: TGTGCCAGCAGCCCCTTCCTCCCTCGACAGGCCCTAGGGCTCATATATGGCTACACCTTC.

This clonotype was detected only a few times. The DNA of the CDR3 is TGTGCCAGCAGCTTGACCCCCAGCTCCTACAATGAGCAGTTCTTC. It codes for CASSLTPSSYNEQFF. The chain couples TRBV5-6 to TRBJ2-1; D gene uncertain. Germline loops: CDR1 SGHDT, CDR2 YYEEEE. V lost 1 base, J lost 0 bases, and 8 bases lay in between. The CDR3 covers 15 residues.

The table lists this clonotype with many counts. At one end, the junction sequence differs from germline, possibly due to a read error. The V gene is TRBV5-1, the J gene TRBJ2-2; D is unclear. Germline CDR1 SGHRS, CDR2 YFSETQ. This CDR3 region has 12 residues. CDR3 sequence reads: CASSLDAGELFF. As DNA, the CDR3 is TGTGCCAGCAGCTTGGATGCCGGGGAGCTGTTTTTT.

This clonotype has a handful of counts. The genes are TRBV7-2 and TRBJ2-2; TRBD1 matches at 8 bases. Germline V gene data show CDR1 as SGHTA and CDR2 as FQGNSA. The CDR3 has 15 residues. Trimming at V came to 6 bases and at J to 4 bases, leaving 7 bases not matched to a gene. This CDR3 reads CASRLGQGGTGELFF. The DNA for the CDR3 is TGTGCCAGCAGACTAGGACAGGGAGGCACCGGGGAGCTGTTTTTT.

The chain employs TRBV7-2 and TRBJ2-1, with D possibly TRBD2 on 6 matching bases. Germline V gene lookup returns CDR1 SGHTA and CDR2 FQGNSA. Trimming cost V 2 bases and J 3 bases, with 14 bases left between them. CDR3 length equals 16 residues. CDR3 protein: CASSLPGGQGYNEQFF. The CDR3 nucleotides read TGTGCCAGCAGCTTACCCGGAGGGCAGGGCTACAATGAGCAGTTCTTC.

This clonotype has a count of ten or more. The chain carries TRBV20-1 and TRBJ1-5; D is possibly TRBD1 (6 bases). Germline lookup yields CDR1 DFQATT and CDR2 SNEGSKA (reference sequence). The CDR3 runs 13 residues. Trimming shortened V by 2 bases and J by 7 bases, and 12 bases separated the two germline ends. CDR3 nucleotide sequence: TGCAGTGCTAGACGGGGGGCTAGCCAGCCCCAGCATTTT. Its protein product is CSARRGASQPQHF.